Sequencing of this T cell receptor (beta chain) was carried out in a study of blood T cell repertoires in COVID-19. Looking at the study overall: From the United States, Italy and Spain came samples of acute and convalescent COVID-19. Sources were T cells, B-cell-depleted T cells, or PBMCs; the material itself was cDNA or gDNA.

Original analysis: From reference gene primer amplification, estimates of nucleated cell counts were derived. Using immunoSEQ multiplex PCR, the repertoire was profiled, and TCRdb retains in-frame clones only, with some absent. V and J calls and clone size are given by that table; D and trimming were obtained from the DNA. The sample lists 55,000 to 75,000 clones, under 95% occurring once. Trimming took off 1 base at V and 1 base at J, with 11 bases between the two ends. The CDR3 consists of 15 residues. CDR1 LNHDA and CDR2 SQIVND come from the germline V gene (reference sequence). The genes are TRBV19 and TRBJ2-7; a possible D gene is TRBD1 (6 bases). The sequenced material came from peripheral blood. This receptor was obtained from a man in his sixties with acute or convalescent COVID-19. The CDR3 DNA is TGTGCCAGTAGTATAGGTCGCCAGGGGTCCTACGAGCAGTACTTC. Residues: CASSIGRQGSYEQYF.